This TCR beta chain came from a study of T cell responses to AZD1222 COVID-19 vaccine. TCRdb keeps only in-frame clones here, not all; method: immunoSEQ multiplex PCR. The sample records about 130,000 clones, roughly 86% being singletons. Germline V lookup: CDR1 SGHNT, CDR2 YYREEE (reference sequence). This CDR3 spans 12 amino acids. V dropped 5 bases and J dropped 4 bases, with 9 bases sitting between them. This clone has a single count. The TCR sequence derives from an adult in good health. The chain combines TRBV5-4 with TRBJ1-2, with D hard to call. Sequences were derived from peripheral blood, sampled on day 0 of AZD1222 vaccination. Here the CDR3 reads CASSEYGYGYTF. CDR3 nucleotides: TGTGCCAGCAGTGAATACGGCTATGGCTACACCTTC.